This TCR beta chain is drawn from a study of vaccination and CD4 T cells after COVID-19. Sample treatment: approximately nine-day PBMC culture with coronavirus spike peptide pools or control peptides (ViraFEST assay). A single count supports this clonotype. Antigen specificity is unknown. One end of the junction varies from germline; a read error may be responsible. The CDR3 sequence is 16 residues long. Per germline, CDR1 SEHNR and CDR2 FQNEAQ (reference sequence). Once obtained from cultured CD4+ T cells, the DNA was sequenced using the Oncomine TCR Beta short-read assay. TCRdb passed the PCR reads through MiXCR, listing each CDR3 protein once. Of under 20,000 distinct CDR3 sequences listed, less than 65% were seen once; the top ten hold 15% to 20%.

The chain uses TRBV7-9 and TRBJ1-2; 7 bases agree with TRBD1. This clonotype was sampled from a human donor who had recovered from COVID-19. The sequenced sample consisted of CD4+ T cells from blood, cultured in vitro. The CDR3 here is CASSQALGQDNYGYTF. CDR3 sequence (DNA): TGCGCCAGCAGCCAAGCTTTAGGACAGGACAACTATGGCTACACCTTC.